These 8 T cell receptor beta chains originate from one sample sequenced in a study of blood T cell repertoires in COVID-19. The table came from immunoSEQ multiplex PCR; TCRdb's copy has only in-frame clones and leaves some out. Here the sample spans some 150,000 clones, roughly 82% being singletons. The sequencing sample was made of peripheral blood. The receptors stem from a man between 65 and 80 years old with acute or convalescent COVID-19.

The sample holds many counts of this clone. This sequence joins TRBV28 and TRBJ2-5; 7 bases align to TRBD1. This CDR3 has 15 amino acids. The ends lost 7 bases at V and 1 base at J; junction bases unmatched: 9. Germline CDR1 and CDR2: MDHEN and SYDVKM. CDR3 in amino acids: CASKGAGGGQETQYF. The CDR3 DNA follows: TGTGCCAGCAAGGGGGCAGGGGGTGGCCAAGAGACCCAGTACTTC.

The chain couples TRBV10-3 to TRBJ2-7; 7 bases agree with TRBD2. Unmatched junction bases numbered 11, after V lost 10 bases and J lost 5 bases. CDR1 and CDR2 (germline): ENHRY, SYGVKD. The CDR3 runs to 13 residues. CDR3 region: CATFSGEGNEQYF. CDR3 sequence (DNA): TGTGCCACATTCAGCGGGGAAGGGAACGAGCAGTACTTC.

V usage is TRBV6-5 and J usage is TRBJ1-1; 8 bases are a match to TRBD1. Germline trimming cut 6 bases from V and 7 bases from J; bases unmatched to any gene: 4. The CDR3 is made up of 12 amino acids. From germline, CDR1 is MNHEY and CDR2 SVGAGI. The CDR3 is CASSRGQGEAFF. CDR3 nucleotide sequence: TGTGCCAGCAGCCGCGGACAGGGTGAAGCTTTCTTT.

This clone was found many times. V is TRBV6-2 or TRBV6-3 and J is TRBJ1-1; no definite D call. V was cut by 1 base and J by 1 base, with 7 bases left in between. The CDR3 is made up of 14 amino acids. The germline V gene has CDR1 MNHEY and CDR2 SVGEGT. CDR3 in amino acids: CASSYFRSNTEAFF. CDR3 nucleotides: TGTGCCAGCAGTTACTTCCGGTCGAACACTGAAGCTTTCTTT.

The chain joins TRBV18 to TRBJ2-4, with D uncertain. The ends were cut back, 2 bases at V and 4 bases at J, with 15 bases in the middle. This CDR3 comprises 16 residues. The germline V gene has CDR1 KGHSH and CDR2 LQKENI. CDR3 DNA sequence: TGTGCCAGCTCACCAGGATCCCCCGCGACAAAAAACATTCAGTACTTC. Residues: CASSPGSPATKNIQYF.

V is TRBV30 and J is TRBJ1-4, with a tentative D call TRBD1 (5 bases). This CDR3 has 13 amino acids. The V gene lost 3 bases and the J gene lost 8 bases, with 13 bases spanning the gap. Germline V lookup: CDR1 GTSNPN, CDR2 SVGIG (reference sequence). CDR3 residues: CAWSLAKGEKLFF. For the CDR3, the DNA is TGTGCCTGGAGCTTGGCCAAGGGGGAAAAACTGTTTTTT.

Only one count was recorded for this clone. The chain employs TRBV5-1 and TRBJ1-1; 8 bases are shared with TRBD1. The CDR3 contains 13 residues. V was clipped by 10 bases and J by 4 bases; unmatched bases: 9. Germline V gives CDR1 SGHRS, CDR2 YFSETQ. CDR3 coding DNA: TGCGCCTCCAAGACAGGGGAAGGCACTGAAGCTTTCTTT. This sequence encodes CASKTGEGTEAFF.

The chain links TRBV9 to TRBJ2-3; D gene unclear. CDR3 size: 12 residues. Germline CDR1 and CDR2: SGDLS and YYNGEE. V was clipped by 1 base and J by 5 bases, with 5 bases between them. The CDR3 reads CASSVSGDTQYF. The CDR3 DNA follows: TGTGCCAGCAGCGTATCAGGAGATACGCAGTATTTT.